This TCR beta chain was profiled in a study of STAT5B mutations in CD4+ large granular lymphocyte leukemia. V lost 6 bases, J lost 4 bases, and 15 bases lay in between. The V gene's germline CDR1 is SNHLY and CDR2 FYNNEI. CDR3 size: 15 residues. Study conclusions and caveats: Patient CD4-sorted repertoires looked more clonal than healthy CD4+ repertoires, even without putative leukemic clones. Higher CD4+ than CD8+ T-LGLL clonality might reflect small sample size. Top patient clones used TRBV06 genes more often: 8/27 versus 2/35 in controls.

This was a survey-level run. Only in-frame clones appear in the TCRdb table, and some are missing; sequencing was by immunoSEQ multiplex PCR. The sample has almost 30,000 clones, around four fifths seen once. Worth noting for this clone: The target antigen is unknown.

Input material: CD4+ T cells from blood buffy coats. The chain has TRBV2 and TRBJ2-2, with a tentative D call TRBD2 (5 bases). The origin of this receptor is a human donor in good health. CDR3 nucleotide sequence: TGTGCCAGCAGGGAGGCCTTGACAACCACCGGGGAGCTGTTTTTT. Its protein is CASREALTTTGELFF. The full variable domain, with the rest looked up from reference TRBV2 and TRBJ2-2, is EPEVTQTPSHQVTQMGQEVILRCVPISNHLYFYWYRQILGQKVEFLVSFYNNEISEKSEIFDDQFSVERPDGSNFTLKIRSTKLEDSAMYFCASREALTTTGELFFGEGSRLTVL.